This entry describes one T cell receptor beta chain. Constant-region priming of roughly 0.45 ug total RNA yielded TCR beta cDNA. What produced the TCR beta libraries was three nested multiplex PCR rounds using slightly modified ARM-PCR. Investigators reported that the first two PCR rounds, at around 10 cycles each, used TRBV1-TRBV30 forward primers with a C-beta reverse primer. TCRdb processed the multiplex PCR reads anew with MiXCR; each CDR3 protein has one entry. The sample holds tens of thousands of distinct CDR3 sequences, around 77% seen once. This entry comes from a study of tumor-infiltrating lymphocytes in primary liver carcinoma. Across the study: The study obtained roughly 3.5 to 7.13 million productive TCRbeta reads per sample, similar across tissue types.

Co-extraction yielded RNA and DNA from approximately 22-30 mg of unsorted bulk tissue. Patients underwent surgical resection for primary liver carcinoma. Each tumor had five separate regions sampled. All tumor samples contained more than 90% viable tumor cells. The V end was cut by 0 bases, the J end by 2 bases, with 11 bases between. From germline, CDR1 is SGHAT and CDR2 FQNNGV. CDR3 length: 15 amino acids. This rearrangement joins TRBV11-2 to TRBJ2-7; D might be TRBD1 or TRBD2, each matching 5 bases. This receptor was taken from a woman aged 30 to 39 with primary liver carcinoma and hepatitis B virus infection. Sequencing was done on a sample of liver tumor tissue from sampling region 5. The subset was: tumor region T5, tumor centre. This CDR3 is CASSLDPWGTYEQYF. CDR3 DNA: TGTGCCAGCAGCTTAGACCCTTGGGGGACCTACGAGCAGTACTTC.